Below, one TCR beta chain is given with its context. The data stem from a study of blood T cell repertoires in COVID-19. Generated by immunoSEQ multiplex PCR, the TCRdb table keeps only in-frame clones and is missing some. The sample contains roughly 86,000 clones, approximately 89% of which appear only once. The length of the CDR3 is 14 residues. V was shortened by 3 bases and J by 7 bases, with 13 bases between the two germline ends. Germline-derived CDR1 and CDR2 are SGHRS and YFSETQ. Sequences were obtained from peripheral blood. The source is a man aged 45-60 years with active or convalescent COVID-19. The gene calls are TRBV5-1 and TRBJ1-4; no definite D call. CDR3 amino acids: CASSSDGVGEKLFF. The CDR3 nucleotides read TGCGCCAGCAGCTCAGACGGGGTGGGTGAAAAACTGTTTTTT. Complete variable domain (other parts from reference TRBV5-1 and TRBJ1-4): KAGVTQTPRYLIKTRGQQVTLSCSPISGHRSVSWYQQTPGQGLQFLFEYFSETQRNKGNFPGRFSGRQFSNSRSEMNVSTLELGDSALYLCASSSDGVGEKLFFGSGTQLSVL.